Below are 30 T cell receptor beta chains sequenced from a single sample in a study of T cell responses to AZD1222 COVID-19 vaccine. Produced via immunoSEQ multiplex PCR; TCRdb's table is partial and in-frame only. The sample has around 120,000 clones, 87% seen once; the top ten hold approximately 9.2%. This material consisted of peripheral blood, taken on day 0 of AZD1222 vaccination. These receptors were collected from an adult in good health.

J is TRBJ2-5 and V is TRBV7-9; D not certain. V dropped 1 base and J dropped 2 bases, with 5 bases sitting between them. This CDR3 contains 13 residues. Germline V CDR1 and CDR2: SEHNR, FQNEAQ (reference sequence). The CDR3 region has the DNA TGTGCCAGCAGCTTAGTGGGGCAAGAGACCCAGTACTTC. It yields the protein CASSLVGQETQYF.

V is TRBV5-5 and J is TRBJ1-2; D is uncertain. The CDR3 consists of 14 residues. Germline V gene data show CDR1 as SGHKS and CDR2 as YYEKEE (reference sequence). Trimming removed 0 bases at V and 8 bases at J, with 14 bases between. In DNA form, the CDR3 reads TGTGCCAGCAGCTTGGCCGTGAGGACGGGAGGCTACACCTTC. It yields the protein CASSLAVRTGGYTF.

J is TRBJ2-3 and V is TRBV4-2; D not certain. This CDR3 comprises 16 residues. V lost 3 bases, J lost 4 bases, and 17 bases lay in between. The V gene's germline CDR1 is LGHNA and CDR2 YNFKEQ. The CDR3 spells CASSQKQGFHADTQYF. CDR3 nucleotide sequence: TGTGCCAGCAGCCAGAAACAAGGGTTTCACGCAGATACGCAGTATTTT.

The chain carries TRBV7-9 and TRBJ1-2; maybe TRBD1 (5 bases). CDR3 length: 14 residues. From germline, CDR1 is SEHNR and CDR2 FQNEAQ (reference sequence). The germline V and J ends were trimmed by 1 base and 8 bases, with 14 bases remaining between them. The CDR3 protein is CASSLVGRADGYTF. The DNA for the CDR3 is TGTGCCAGCAGCTTAGTCGGCAGGGCCGACGGCTACACCTTC.

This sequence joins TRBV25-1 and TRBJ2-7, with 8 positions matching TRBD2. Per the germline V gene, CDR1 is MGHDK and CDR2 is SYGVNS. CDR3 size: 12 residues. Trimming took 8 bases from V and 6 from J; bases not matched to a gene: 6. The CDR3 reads CASGAGGGEQYF. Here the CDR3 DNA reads TGTGCCAGCGGGGCGGGGGGAGGCGAGCAGTACTTC.

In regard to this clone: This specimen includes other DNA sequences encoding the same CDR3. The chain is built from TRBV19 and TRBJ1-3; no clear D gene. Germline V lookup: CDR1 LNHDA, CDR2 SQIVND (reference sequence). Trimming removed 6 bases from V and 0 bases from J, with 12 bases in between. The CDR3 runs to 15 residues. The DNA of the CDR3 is TGTGCCAGTAGGCCGACGGGAAGCTCTGGAAACACCATATATTTT. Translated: CASRPTGSSGNTIYF.

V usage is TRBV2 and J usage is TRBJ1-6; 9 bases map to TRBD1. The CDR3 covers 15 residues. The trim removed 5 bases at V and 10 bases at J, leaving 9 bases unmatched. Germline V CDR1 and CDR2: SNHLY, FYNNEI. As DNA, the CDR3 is TGTGCCAGCAGTCAACAGGGGGCTAGAGGATCACCCCTCCACTTT. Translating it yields CASSQQGARGSPLHF.

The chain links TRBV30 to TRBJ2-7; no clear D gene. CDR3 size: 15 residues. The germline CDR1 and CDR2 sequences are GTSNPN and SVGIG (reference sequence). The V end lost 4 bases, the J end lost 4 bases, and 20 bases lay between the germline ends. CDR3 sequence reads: CAWKEAGTDPYEQYF. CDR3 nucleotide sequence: TGTGCCTGGAAAGAGGCCGGAACCGATCCTTACGAGCAGTACTTC.

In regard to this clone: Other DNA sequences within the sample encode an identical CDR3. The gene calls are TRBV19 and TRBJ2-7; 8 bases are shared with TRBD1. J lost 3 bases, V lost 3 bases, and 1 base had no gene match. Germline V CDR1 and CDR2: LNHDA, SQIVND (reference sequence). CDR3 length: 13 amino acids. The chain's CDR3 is CASSIGQGYEQYF. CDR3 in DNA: TGTGCCAGTAGTATTGGACAGGGCTACGAGCAGTACTTC.

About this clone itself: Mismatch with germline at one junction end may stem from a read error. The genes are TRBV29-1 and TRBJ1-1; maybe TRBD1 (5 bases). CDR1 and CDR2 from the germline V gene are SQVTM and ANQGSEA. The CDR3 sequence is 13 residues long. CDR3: CSVQEGRDTEAFF. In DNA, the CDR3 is TGCAGCGTTCAAGAGGGGCGTGACACTGAAGCTTTCTTT.

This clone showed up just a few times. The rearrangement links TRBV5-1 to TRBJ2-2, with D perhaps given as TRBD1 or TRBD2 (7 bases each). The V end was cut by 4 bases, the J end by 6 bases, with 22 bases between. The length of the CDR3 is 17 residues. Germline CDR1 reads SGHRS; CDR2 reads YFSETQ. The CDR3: CASSPDREGLFPGELFF. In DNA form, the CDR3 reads TGCGCCAGCAGCCCAGACAGGGAGGGCCTGTTCCCCGGGGAGCTGTTTTTT.

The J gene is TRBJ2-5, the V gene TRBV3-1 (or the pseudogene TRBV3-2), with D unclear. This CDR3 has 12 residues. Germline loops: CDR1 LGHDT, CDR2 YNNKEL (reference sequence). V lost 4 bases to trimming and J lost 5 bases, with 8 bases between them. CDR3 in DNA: TGTGCCAGCAGCCGCTATCTGGAGACCCAGTACTTC. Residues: CASSRYLETQYF.

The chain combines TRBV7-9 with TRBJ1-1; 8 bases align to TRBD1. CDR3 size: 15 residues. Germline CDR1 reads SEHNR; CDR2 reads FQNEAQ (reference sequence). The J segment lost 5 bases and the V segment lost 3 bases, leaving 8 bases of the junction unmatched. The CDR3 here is CASSFWTGRSTEAFF. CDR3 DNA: TGTGCCAGCAGCTTCTGGACAGGGCGGTCTACTGAAGCTTTCTTT.

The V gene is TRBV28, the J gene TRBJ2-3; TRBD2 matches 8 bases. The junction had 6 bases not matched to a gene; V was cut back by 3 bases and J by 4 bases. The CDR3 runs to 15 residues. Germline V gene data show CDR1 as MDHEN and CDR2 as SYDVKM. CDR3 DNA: TGTGCCAGCAGTTTGGTTCGGCGGGGGGCAGATACGCAGTATTTT. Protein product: CASSLVRRGADTQYF.

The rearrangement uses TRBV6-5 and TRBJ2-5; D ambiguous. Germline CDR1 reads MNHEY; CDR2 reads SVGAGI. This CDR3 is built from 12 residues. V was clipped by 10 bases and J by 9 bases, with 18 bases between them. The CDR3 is CATRTGQWAQYF. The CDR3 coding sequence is TGTGCCACCCGGACGGGCCAGTGGGCCCAGTACTTC.

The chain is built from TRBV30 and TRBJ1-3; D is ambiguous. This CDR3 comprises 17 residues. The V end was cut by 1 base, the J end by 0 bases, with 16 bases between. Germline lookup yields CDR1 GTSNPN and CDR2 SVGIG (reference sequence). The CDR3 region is CAWSGRRETNSGNTIYF. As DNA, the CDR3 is TGTGCCTGGAGTGGGAGGAGGGAGACAAACTCTGGAAACACCATATATTTT. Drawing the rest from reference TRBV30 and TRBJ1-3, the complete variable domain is SQTIHQWPATLVQPVGSPLSLECTVEGTSNPNLYWYRQAAGRGLQLLFYSVGIGQISSEVPQNLSASRPQDRQFILSSKKLLLSDSGFYLCAWSGRRETNSGNTIYFGEGSWLTVV.

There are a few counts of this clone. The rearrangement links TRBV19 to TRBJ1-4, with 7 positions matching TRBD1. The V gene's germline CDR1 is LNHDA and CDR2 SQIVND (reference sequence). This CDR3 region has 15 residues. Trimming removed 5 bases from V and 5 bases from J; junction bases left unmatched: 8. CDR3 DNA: TGTGCCAGTAGTCCTAGGGACAGCGTAAATGAAAAACTGTTTTTT. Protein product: CASSPRDSVNEKLFF.

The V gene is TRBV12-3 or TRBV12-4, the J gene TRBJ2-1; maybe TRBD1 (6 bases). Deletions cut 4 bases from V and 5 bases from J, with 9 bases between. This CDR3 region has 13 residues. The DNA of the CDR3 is TGTGCCAGCAGTTCGGGACAAAACAATGAGCAGTTCTTC. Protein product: CASSSGQNNEQFF.

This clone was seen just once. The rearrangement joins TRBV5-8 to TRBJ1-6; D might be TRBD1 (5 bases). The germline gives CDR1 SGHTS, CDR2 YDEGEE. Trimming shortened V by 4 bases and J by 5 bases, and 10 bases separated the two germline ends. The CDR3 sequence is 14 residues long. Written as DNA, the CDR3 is TGTGCCAGCAGCCCGGGACGGGATAATTCACCCCTCCACTTT. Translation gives CASSPGRDNSPLHF.

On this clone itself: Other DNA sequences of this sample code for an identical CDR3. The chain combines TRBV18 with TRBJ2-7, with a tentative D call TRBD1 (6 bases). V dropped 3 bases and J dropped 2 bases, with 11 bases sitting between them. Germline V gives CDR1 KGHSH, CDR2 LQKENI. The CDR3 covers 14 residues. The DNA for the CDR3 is TGTGCCAGCTCACCCCGCCAGGGGACCTACGAGCAGTACTTC. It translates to CASSPRQGTYEQYF. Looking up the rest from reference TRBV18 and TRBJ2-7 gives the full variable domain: NAGVMQNPRHLVRRRGQEARLRCSPMKGHSHVYWYRQLPEEGLKFMVYLQKENIIDESGMPKERFSAEFPKEGPSILRIQQVVRGDSAAYFCASSPRQGTYEQYFGPGTRLTVT.

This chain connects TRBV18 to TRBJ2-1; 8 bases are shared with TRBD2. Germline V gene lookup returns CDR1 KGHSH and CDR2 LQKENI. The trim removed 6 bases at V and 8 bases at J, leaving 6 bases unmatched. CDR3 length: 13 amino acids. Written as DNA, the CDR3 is TGTGCCAGCTCCCGGGGGGGGCTGGATGAGCAGTTCTTC. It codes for CASSRGGLDEQFF.

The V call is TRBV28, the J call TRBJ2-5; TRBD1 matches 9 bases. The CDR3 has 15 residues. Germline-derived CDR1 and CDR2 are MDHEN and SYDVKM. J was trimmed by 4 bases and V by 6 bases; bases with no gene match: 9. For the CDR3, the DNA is TGTGCCAGCAGCCCCGGACAGGGGAGGGGAGAGACCCAGTACTTC. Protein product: CASSPGQGRGETQYF.

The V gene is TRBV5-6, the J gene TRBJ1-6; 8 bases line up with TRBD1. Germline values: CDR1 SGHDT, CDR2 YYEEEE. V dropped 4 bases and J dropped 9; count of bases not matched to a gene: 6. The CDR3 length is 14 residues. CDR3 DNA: TGTGCCAGCAGCCTGGGGACAGGTCTTTCACCCCTCCACTTT. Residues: CASSLGTGLSPLHF.

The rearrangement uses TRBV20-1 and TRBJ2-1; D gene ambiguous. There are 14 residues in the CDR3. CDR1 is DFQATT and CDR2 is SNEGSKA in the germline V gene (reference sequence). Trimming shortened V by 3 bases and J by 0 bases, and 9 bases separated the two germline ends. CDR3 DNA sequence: TGCAGTGCTAGTGTCAGGAACTCCTACAATGAGCAGTTCTTC. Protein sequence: CSASVRNSYNEQFF.

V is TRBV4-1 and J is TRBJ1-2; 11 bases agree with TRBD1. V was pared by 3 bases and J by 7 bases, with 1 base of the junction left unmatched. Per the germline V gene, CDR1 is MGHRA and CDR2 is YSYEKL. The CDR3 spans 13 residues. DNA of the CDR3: TGCGCCAGCAGCCAGGACAGGGGGCCTGGCTACACCTTC. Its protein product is CASSQDRGPGYTF.

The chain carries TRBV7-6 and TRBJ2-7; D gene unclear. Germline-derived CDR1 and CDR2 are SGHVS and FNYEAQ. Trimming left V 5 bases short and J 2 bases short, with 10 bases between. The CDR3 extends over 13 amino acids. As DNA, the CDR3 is TGTGCCAGCAGCACAAGACACGCCTACGAGCAGTACTTC. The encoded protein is CASSTRHAYEQYF.

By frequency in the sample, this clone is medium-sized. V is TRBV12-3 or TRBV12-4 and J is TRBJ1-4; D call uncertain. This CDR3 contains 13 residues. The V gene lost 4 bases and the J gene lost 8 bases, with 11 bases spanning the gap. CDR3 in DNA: TGTGCCAGCAGTTCCCAGGATCGCGAAAAACTGTTTTTT. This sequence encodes CASSSQDREKLFF.

The CDR3 DNA sequence: TGTGCCAGCAGCCCCGGGCTTGAGCAGTACTTC. This encodes CASSPGLEQYF. This sequence joins TRBV5-8 and TRBJ2-7; D is undetermined. The CDR3 runs to 11 residues. Germline V gene sequence: CDR1 SGHTS, CDR2 YDEGEE. V was clipped by 4 bases and J by 7 bases, with 9 bases between them.

In DNA, the CDR3 is TGTGCCAGCACTAAAACTGGGGGGAGGGAGACCCAGTACTTC. Its translation: CASTKTGGRETQYF. This rearrangement joins TRBV5-5 to TRBJ2-5; D might be TRBD2 (6 bases). V lost 6 bases and J 5 bases, leaving 17 bases between the germline ends. Germline assignment: CDR1 SGHKS and CDR2 YYEKEE (reference sequence). The CDR3 extends over 14 amino acids.

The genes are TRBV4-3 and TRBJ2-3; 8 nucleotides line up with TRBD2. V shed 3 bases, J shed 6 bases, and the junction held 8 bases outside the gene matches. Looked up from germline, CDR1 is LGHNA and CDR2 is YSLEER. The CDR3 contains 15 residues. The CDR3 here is CASSQGSGAVDTQYF. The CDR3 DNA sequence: TGCGCCAGCAGCCAGGGTAGCGGGGCAGTTGATACGCAGTATTTT.